This entry concerns a single TCR beta chain. These data belong to a study of T-cell memory formation after mild COVID-19. TCRdb processed the 5' RACE reads anew with MiXCR; each CDR3 protein has one entry. The repertoire holds 350,000 to 450,000 distinct CDR3 sequences, approximately 15% seen once, with around 21% in the top ten. The clonotype originates from a man aged 18 to 30 who had mild COVID-19 (a few samples of this study predate the infection). Cell type and time point are not known. The sample was PBMCs or a T cell subset sorted from them (not recorded which).

As DNA, the CDR3 is TGCAGTGCTAGAGACAGAAACGGAAATCAGCCCCAGCATTTT. Protein sequence: CSARDRNGNQPQHF. V and J are TRBV20-1 and TRBJ1-5; D gene unclear. The CDR3 has 14 residues. CDR1 and CDR2 (germline): DFQATT, SNEGSKA (reference sequence). Between the trimmed V and J ends, which lost 0 bases and 4 bases, there was a span of 10 bases.